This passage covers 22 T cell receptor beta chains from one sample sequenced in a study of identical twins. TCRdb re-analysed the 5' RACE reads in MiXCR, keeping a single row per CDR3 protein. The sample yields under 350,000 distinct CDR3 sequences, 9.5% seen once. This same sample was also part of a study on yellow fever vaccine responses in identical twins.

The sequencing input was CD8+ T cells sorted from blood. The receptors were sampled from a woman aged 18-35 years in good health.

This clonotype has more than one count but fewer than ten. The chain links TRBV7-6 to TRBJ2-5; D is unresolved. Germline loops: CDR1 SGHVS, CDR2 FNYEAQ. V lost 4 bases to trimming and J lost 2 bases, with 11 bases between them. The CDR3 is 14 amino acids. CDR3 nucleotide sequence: TGTGCCAGCAGCTCCCTGATAGTACAAGAGACCCAGTACTTC. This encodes CASSSLIVQETQYF.

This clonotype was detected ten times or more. The CDR3 DNA is TGTGCCAGCAGCCCACATCGACTAGCGGAAGATACGCAGTATTTT. This sequence encodes CASSPHRLAEDTQYF. This chain joins TRBV7-9 and TRBJ2-3; 9 nucleotides line up with TRBD2. Germline loops: CDR1 SEHNR, CDR2 FQNEAQ (reference sequence). The CDR3 totals 15 residues. J gave up 5 bases and V 5 bases, and 8 bases lay outside the gene matches. The variable domain in full, with the rest retrieved from reference TRBV7-9 and TRBJ2-3, is DTGVSQNPRHKITKRGQNVTFRCDPISEHNRLYWYRQTLGQGPEFLTYFQNEAQLEKSRLLSDRFSAERPKGSFSTLEIQRTEQGDSAMYLCASSPHRLAEDTQYFGPGTRLTVL.

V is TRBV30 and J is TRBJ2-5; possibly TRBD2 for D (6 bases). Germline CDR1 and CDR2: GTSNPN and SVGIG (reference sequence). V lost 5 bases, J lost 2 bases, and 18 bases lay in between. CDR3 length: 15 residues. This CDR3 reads CAWGGTLLEQETQYF. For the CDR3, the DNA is TGTGCCTGGGGGGGGACCCTTCTGGAACAAGAGACCCAGTACTTC.

The CDR3 loop is CASSQDWGIETQYF. The CDR3 DNA reads as TGTGCCAGCAGCCAAGACTGGGGGATTGAGACCCAGTACTTC. J is TRBJ2-5 and V is TRBV4-2; the D call may be TRBD1 or TRBD2 (5 bases each). CDR3 length: 14 residues. The germline gives CDR1 LGHNA, CDR2 YNFKEQ. Trimming shortened V by 0 bases and J by 5 bases, and 10 bases separated the two germline ends.

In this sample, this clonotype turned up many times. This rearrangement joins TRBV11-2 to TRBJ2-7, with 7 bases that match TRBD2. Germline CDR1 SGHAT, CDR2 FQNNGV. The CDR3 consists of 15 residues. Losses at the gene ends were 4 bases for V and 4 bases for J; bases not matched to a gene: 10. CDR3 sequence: CASSSGLGGGYEQYF. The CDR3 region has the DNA TGTGCCAGCAGCTCCGGCCTCGGCGGGGGATACGAGCAGTACTTC.

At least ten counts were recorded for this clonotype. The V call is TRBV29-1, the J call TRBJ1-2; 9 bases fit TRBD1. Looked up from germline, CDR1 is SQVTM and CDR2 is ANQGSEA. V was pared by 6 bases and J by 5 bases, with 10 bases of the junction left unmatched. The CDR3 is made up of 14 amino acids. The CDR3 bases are TGCAGCGTGCCCCTGACAGGGGGACGGTATGGCTACACCTTC. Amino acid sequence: CSVPLTGGRYGYTF.

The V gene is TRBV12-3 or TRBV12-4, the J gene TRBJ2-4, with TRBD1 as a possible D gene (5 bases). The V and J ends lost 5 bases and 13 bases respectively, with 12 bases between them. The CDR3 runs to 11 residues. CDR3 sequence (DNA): TGTGCCAGCAGTACCCCAGGGCTCCAGTACTTC. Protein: CASSTPGLQYF.

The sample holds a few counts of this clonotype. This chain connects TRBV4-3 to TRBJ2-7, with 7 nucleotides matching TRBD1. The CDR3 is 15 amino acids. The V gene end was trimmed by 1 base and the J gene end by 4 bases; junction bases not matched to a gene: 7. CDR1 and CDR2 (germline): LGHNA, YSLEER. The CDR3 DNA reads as TGCGCCAGCAGCCAAGCCCGACAGGGACCTTACGAGCAGTACTTC. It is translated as CASSQARQGPYEQYF.

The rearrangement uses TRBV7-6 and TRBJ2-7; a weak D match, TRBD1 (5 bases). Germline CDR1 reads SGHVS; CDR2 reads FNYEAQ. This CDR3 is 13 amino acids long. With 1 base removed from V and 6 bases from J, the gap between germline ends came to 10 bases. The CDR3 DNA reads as TGTGCCAGCAGCTTAGGCAGGGCGGCCGAGCAGTACTTC. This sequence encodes CASSLGRAAEQYF.

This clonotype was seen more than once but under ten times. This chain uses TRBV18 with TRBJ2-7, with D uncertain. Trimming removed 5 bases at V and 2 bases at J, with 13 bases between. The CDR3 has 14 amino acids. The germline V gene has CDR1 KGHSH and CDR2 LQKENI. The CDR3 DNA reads TGTGCCAGCTCAGACTCGACCGATGCCTACGAGCAGTACTTC. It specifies CASSDSTDAYEQYF.

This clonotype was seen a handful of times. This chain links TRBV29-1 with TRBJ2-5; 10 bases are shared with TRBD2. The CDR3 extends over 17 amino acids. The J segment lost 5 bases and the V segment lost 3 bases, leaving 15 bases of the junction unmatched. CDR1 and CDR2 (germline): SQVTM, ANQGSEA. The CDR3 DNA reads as TGCAGCGTTGAGGGGGGGCTAGCGGGAGATTGGGCTGAGACCCAGTACTTC. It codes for CSVEGGLAGDWAETQYF.

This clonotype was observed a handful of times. The CDR3 region has the DNA TGTGCCAGCAGCCTGGGGATTAGCGGGAACAATGAGCAGTTCTTC. Translation gives CASSLGISGNNEQFF. The chain recombines TRBV7-3 with TRBJ2-1; TRBD2 agrees at 8 bases. The CDR3 runs 15 residues. With V trimmed by 5 bases and J by 5 bases, 8 bases remained unmatched. Germline V gene lookup returns CDR1 SGHTA and CDR2 FQGTGA.

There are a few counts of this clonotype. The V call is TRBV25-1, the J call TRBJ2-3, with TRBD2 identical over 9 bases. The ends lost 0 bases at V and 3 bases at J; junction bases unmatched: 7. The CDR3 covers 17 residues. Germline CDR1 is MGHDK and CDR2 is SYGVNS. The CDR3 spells CASSEYLGSGRTDTQYF. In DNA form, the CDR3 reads TGTGCCAGCAGTGAATATTTGGGTAGCGGGAGAACAGATACGCAGTATTTT.

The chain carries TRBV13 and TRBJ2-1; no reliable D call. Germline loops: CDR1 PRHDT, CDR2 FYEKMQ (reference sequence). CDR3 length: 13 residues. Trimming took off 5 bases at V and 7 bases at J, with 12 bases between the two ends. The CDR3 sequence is CASSPESLNEQFF. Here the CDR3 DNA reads TGTGCCAGCAGCCCGGAGTCCCTAAATGAGCAGTTCTTC.

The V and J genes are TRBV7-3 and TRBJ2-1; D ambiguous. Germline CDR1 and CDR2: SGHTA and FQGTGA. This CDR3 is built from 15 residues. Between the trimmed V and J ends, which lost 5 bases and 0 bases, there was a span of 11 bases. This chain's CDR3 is CASSPMASSYNEQFF. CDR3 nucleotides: TGTGCCAGCAGCCCTATGGCCAGCTCCTACAATGAGCAGTTCTTC.

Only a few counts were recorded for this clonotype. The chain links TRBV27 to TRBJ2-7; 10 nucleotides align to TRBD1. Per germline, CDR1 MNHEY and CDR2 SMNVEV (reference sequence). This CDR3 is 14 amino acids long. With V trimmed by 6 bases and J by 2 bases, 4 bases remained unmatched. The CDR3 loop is CASRWTGGPYEQYF. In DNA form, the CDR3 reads TGTGCCAGCAGATGGACAGGGGGTCCCTACGAGCAGTACTTC.

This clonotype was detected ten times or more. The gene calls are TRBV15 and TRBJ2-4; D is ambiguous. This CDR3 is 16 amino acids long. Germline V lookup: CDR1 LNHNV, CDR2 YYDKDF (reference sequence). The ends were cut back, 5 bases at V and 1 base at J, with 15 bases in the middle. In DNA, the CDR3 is TGTGCCACCAGCGGCGAACCCCAGATCGCCAAAAACATTCAGTACTTC. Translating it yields CATSGEPQIAKNIQYF.

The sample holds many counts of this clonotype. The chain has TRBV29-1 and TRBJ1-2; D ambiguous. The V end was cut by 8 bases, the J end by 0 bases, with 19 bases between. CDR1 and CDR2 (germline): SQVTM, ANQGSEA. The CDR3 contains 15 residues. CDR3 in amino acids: CSSVETGGANYGYTF. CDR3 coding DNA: TGCAGCAGCGTTGAAACGGGCGGAGCTAACTATGGCTACACCTTC.

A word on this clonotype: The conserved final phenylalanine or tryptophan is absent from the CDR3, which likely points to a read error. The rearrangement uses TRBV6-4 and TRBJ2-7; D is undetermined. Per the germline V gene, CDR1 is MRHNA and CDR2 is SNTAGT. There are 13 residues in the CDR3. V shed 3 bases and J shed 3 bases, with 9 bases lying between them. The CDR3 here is CASSDSQSYEQYI. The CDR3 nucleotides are TGTGCCAGCAGTGATTCACAGAGCTACGAGCAGTACATC.

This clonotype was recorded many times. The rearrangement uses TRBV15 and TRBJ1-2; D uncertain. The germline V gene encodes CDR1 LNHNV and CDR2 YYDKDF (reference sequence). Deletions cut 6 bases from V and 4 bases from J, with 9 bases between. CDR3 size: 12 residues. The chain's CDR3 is CATSDLTYGYTF. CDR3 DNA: TGTGCCACCAGTGATCTTACCTATGGCTACACCTTC.

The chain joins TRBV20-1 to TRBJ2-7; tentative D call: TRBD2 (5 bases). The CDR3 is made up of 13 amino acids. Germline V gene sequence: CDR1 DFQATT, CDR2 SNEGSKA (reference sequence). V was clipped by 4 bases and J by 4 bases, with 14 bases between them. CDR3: CSAKGVSDYEQYF. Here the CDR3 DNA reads TGCAGTGCTAAGGGAGTCAGTGATTACGAGCAGTACTTC.

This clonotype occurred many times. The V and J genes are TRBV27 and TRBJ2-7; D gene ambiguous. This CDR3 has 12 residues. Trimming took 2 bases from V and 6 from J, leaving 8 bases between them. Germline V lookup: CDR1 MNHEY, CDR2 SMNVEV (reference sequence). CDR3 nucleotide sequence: TGTGCCAGCAGTTTAAACCGGCGCGAGCAGTACTTC. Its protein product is CASSLNRREQYF.